These T cell receptor beta chains were read from a single sample in a study of T cell responses to AZD1222 COVID-19 vaccine. Sequencing was performed with immunoSEQ multiplex PCR; in TCRdb, only in-frame clones are kept and a portion is missing. The sample includes about 190,000 clones, about 94% of them seen just once. The material was peripheral blood, obtained on day 0 of AZD1222 vaccination. These receptor sequences come from an adult in good health. The CDR3 runs from the conserved cysteine through the conserved F or W. The order of the fields is V gene, clone size, D gene, J gene, CDR3 protein, CDR3 DNA. The D gene is left open where the match is weak. A clone size is listed for some rows: how often the clone was seen (once, few, many), or a class if it is expanded.

>TRBV28|few|TRBD1|TRBJ1-5
CASSSTTGQSNQPQHF
TGTGCCAGCAGTTCCACGACAGGGCAGAGCAATCAGCCCCAGCATTTT
>TRBV6-5|-|-|TRBJ2-7
CASSREGAEQYF
TGTGCCAGCAGTAGGGAGGGGGCCGAGCAGTACTTC
>TRBV28|-|-|TRBJ2-1
CASRVGGVSSYNEQFF
TGTGCCAGCCGTGTAGGGGGAGTAAGCTCCTACAATGAGCAGTTCTTC
>TRBV6-1|-|-|TRBJ1-1
CASRDSQGNTEAFF
TGTGCCAGCAGGGACTCACAGGGTAACACTGAAGCTTTCTTT
>TRBV28|-|TRBD2|TRBJ2-7
CATLSRLAGGGEQYF
TGTGCCACCCTTTCCCGTCTAGCGGGAGGAGGTGAGCAGTACTTC
>TRBV18|-|-|TRBJ2-5
CASSPLALGETQYF
TGTGCCAGCTCCCCTCTAGCGTTGGGAGAGACCCAGTACTTC
>TRBV7-3|once|TRBD2|TRBJ2-2
CASSQTSGSAGELFF
TGTGCCAGCAGCCAGACTAGCGGGAGTGCCGGGGAGCTGTTTTTT
>TRBV5-4|-|-|TRBJ2-1
CASSLESVADNEQFF
TGTGCCAGCAGCTTGGAGTCGGTAGCGGACAATGAGCAGTTCTTC
>TRBV19|-|TRBD1|TRBJ1-1
CASSIRQGTSVEAFF
TGTGCCAGTAGTATCAGACAGGGAACCTCGGTTGAAGCTTTCTTT
>TRBV2|-|TRBD1|TRBJ2-7
CASSAETGAYEQYF
TGTGCCAGCAGTGCCGAGACAGGGGCCTACGAGCAGTACTTC
>TRBV28|-|-|TRBJ2-7
CASRMTSYEQYF
TGTGCCAGCAGGATGACATCCTACGAGCAGTACTTC
>TRBV15|-|TRBD2|TRBJ2-7
CATSRVASGNYEQYF
TGTGCCACCAGCAGAGTTGCTAGCGGGAACTACGAGCAGTACTTC
>TRBV18|-|TRBD1|TRBJ1-3
CASSPDRGMSGNTIYF
TGTGCCAGCTCACCAGACAGGGGGATGAGTGGAAACACCATATATTTT
>TRBV16|-|-|TRBJ1-1
CASTPTRGIGTEAFF
TGTGCCAGCACCCCGACAAGGGGGATTGGCACTGAAGCTTTCTTT
>TRBV6-5|-|TRBD1|TRBJ2-1
CASSRTGGTYNEQFF
TGTGCCAGCAGTCGGACAGGGGGAACCTACAATGAGCAGTTCTTC
>TRBV18|-|TRBD1|TRBJ2-6
CASSPLDRGVGANVLTF
TGTGCCAGCTCACCACTCGACAGGGGGGTAGGGGCCAACGTCCTGACTTTC
>TRBV29-1|-|-|TRBJ1-1
CSVVGTEAFF
TGCAGCGTGGTTGGCACTGAAGCTTTCTTT
>TRBV11-1|-|-|TRBJ2-7
CASMFGGEQYF
TGTGCCAGCATGTTCGGCGGCGAGCAGTACTTC
>TRBV6-6|once|-|TRBJ2-3
CASRYGGSDTQYF
TGTGCCAGCAGATACGGTGGGTCAGATACGCAGTATTTT
>TRBV5-1|-|-|TRBJ1-5
CASSLEQGNQPQHF
TGCGCCAGCAGCTTGGAGCAGGGTAATCAGCCCCAGCATTTT
>TRBV2|-|TRBD1|TRBJ2-1
CASSESLPGGIAASSYNEQFF
TGTGCCAGCAGTGAATCGTTGCCAGGGGGCATAGCGGCTAGCTCCTACAATGAGCAGTTCTTC
>TRBV29-1|-|-|TRBJ1-6
CSVQHRYDSPLHF
TGCAGCGTTCAACACAGATACGATTCACCCCTCCACTTT
>TRBV5-1|-|-|TRBJ2-1
CASSLGGERENEQFF
TGCGCCAGCAGCTTGGGCGGGGAGAGGGAGAATGAGCAGTTCTTC
>TRBV7-9|-|-|TRBJ2-3
CASSLTRRAASARTDTQYF
TGTGCCAGCAGCTTAACCCGTCGGGCGGCTAGCGCCCGCACAGATACGCAGTATTTT
>TRBV11-1|-|-|TRBJ2-7
CASSSATTGPPEQYF
TGTGCCAGCAGCTCCGCAACGACGGGGCCGCCCGAGCAGTACTTC
>TRBV9|-|-|TRBJ1-3
CASSVEGGSTYSGNTIYF
TGTGCCAGCAGCGTAGAGGGGGGCAGCACCTACTCTGGAAACACCATATATTTT
>TRBV9|-|TRBD2|TRBJ2-7
CASSASPGLDDYEQYF
TGTGCCAGCAGCGCTAGCCCGGGACTAGACGACTACGAGCAGTACTTC
>TRBV28|-|-|TRBJ1-1
CASGPRVNTEAFF
TGTGCCAGCGGCCCTAGAGTGAACACTGAAGCTTTCTTT
>TRBV7-9|-|TRBD2|TRBJ2-1
CASRLAGFGSYNEQFF
TGTGCCAGCAGATTAGCGGGATTCGGTTCCTACAATGAGCAGTTCTTC
>TRBV5-4|-|-|TRBJ2-2
CASSLGGFTGELFF
TGTGCCAGCAGCTTGGGTGGCTTCACCGGGGAGCTGTTTTTT
>TRBV6-2/TRBV6-3|-|-|TRBJ1-5
CASSTTIYQPQHF
TGTGCCAGCAGTACCACAATTTATCAGCCCCAGCATTTT